This T cell receptor (beta chain) was documented in a study of regulatory T cells in long-lasting Graves disease. Turning to this clonotype: What it recognizes is unknown.

General study results and limits: There was favoring of TRBV28, TRBJ1-2 and TRBJ2-5 in persistent disease.

The authors built TCR beta libraries using iRepertoire HTBI primers and Arm-PCR of CDR3 regions. In the original workflow: Segment identification across samples yielded around 61 TRBV and around 13 TRBJ segments. TCRdb re-analysed the multiplex PCR reads in MiXCR, keeping a single row per CDR3 protein. V and J calls and clone size were set by TCRdb, not the authors. The table lists approximately 350,000 distinct CDR3 sequences, about 17% of them singletons. Time point denoted: newly diagnosed GD, antithyroid drugs for less than 3 months. Preparation of the TCR library used RNA extracted from PBMCs. With 4 bases removed from V and 5 bases from J, the gap between germline ends came to 8 bases. Per the germline V gene, CDR1 is SGHVS and CDR2 is FNYEAQ. The CDR3 sequence is 12 residues long. These data are also associated with another study on T cells in Graves' hyperthyroidism and ophthalmopathy.

Sample: peripheral blood mononuclear cells (PBMCs), taken at new diagnosis, from a patient treated with antithyroid drugs. J is TRBJ2-5 and V is TRBV7-6; D is unclear. This receptor was obtained from a woman aged 18-30 years with Graves disease. The CDR3: CASSSHGETQYF. As DNA, the CDR3 is TGTGCCAGCAGCTCACATGGGGAGACCCAGTACTTC.